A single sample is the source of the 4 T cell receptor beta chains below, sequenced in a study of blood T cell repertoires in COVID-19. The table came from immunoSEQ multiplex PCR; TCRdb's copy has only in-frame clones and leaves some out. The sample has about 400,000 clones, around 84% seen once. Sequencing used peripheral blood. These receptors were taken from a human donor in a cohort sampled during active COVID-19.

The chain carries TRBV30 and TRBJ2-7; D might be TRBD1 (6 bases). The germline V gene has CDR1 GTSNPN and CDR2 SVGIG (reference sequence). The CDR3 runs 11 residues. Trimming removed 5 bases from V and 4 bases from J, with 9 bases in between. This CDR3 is CAWVGGYEQYF. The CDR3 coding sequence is TGTGCCTGGGTAGGGGGATACGAGCAGTACTTC. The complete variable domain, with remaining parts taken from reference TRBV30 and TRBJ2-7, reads SQTIHQWPATLVQPVGSPLSLECTVEGTSNPNLYWYRQAAGRGLQLLFYSVGIGQISSEVPQNLSASRPQDRQFILSSKKLLLSDSGFYLCAWVGGYEQYFGPGTRLTVT.

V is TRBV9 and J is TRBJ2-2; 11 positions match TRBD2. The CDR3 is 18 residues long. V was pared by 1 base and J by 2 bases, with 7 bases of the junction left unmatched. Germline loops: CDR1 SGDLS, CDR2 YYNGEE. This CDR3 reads CASSVIPGLAVNTGELFF. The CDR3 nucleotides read TGTGCCAGCAGCGTAATCCCGGGACTAGCGGTTAACACCGGGGAGCTGTTTTTT.

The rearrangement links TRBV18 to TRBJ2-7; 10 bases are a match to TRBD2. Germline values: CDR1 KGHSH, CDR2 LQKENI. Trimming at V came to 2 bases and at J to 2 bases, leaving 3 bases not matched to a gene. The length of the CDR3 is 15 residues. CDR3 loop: CASSPGTSATYEQYF. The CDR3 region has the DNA TGTGCCAGCTCACCAGGGACTAGCGCTACCTACGAGCAGTACTTC. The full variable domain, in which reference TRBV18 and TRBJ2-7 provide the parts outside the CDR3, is NAGVMQNPRHLVRRRGQEARLRCSPMKGHSHVYWYRQLPEEGLKFMVYLQKENIIDESGMPKERFSAEFPKEGPSILRIQQVVRGDSAAYFCASSPGTSATYEQYFGPGTRLTVT.

CDR3 DNA: TGTGCCAGTAGTACCGGGACAGTCTATGGCTACACCTTC. Translated, it gives CASSTGTVYGYTF. The rearrangement joins TRBV19 to TRBJ1-2; the match to TRBD1 covers 7 bases. This CDR3 is built from 13 residues. With V trimmed by 4 bases and J by 4 bases, 3 bases remained unmatched. Germline lookup yields CDR1 LNHDA and CDR2 SQIVND (reference sequence).